The T cell receptor beta chain under discussion was sequenced for a study of OX40 agonist ivuxolimab in advanced cancers. Overall study context: The group had a mean age of roughly 65 years, ranged from 23 to 79, and was around 86% male.

The length of the CDR3 is 13 residues. The ends lost 8 bases at V and 5 bases at J; junction bases unmatched: 9. CDR1 SNHLY and CDR2 FYNNEI come from the germline V gene. Study observations and caveats: In the 0.1 to 3.0 mg/kg range, CD4+ and CD8+ blood T cells had expanded clonally by week 6.

Of note for this clone: No antigen is known for it.

The data were produced by immunoSEQ multiplex PCR, yet TCRdb's version contains in-frame clones alone and is incomplete. Seen here are around 75,000 clones, over 85% observed once, and the top ten hold less than 3%. A history of autoimmune disease or systemic immunosuppression excluded patients. The material sequenced was CD4+ or CD8+ T cells sorted from blood, taken in a trial of the OX40 agonist ivuxolimab. This receptor was taken from an adult with an advanced solid tumor such as melanoma, head and neck, liver or kidney cancer. V and J are TRBV2 and TRBJ2-7, with 7 bases matching TRBD1. Here the CDR3 DNA reads TGTGCCAGCGCCCAAGACAGGGCCCACGAGCAGTACTTC. Residues: CASAQDRAHEQYF.